This TCR beta chain was recorded in a study of memory CD4+ T cells and cytomegalovirus serostatus. Single viable CD3+CD4+CD8-CD45RO+ cells were sorted as the memory CD4+ T cells. The data were produced by immunoSEQ multiplex PCR, yet TCRdb's version contains in-frame clones alone and is incomplete. The sample carries tens of thousands of clones, over 60% recorded once. CDR3 length: 16 residues. Germline-derived CDR1 and CDR2 are SGHDN and FVKESK. The V end was cut by 4 bases, the J end by 0 bases, with 15 bases between. The chain links TRBV14 to TRBJ1-1, with D possibly matching TRBD1 (5 bases). The source of this sequence is an adult in good health and CMV-seronegative. Sequenced: memory CD4+ T cells from blood. In nucleotides, the CDR3 is TGTGCCAGCAGCCCAACGGGGGTGGGAATGAACACTGAAGCTTTCTTT. Its protein product is CASSPTGVGMNTEAFF.